This entry concerns a single TCR beta chain. The antigen it recognizes is unknown. Base quality data are lacking; no much larger clone is found one base away. V loses 1 base, J loses 4 bases, and the germline ends lie 13 bases apart. Taken from the germline V gene (reference sequence), the CDR1 and CDR2 loops are GTSNPN and SVGIG. The CDR3 has 14 amino acids, counting the end cysteine and phenylalanine. The only DNA kept is the CDR3, 42 bases in frame from the first base. This entry is derived from a study of shared clonotypes between healthy human individuals (dated by TCRdb to about 2020). A note on the overall study: Three men and a couple of women, aged 18 to 49 years, made up the cohort. Per donor, three plates each were used for CD4 naive and CD4 memory, two for CD8 naive, and one for CD8 memory. To estimate repertoire size and how much clonotypes are shared between individuals, the study performed deep sequencing of blood TCR repertoires from a handful of healthy adults. Libraries were prepared and TCR repertoires were sequenced by different laboratories using diverse techniques, in order to increase sequencing depth and limit assay-specific biases. Per donor, leukapheresis produced somewhere between about 0.8 and 9 billion PBMCs.

Using the deep immunoSEQ assay, multiplex PCR amplified TCR CDR3 regions from genomic DNA. For each cell subset, the extracted genomic DNA was distributed evenly across all wells of several immunoSEQ 96-well plates, and each plate served as one replicate. For sorted subsets, around 200 ng genomic DNA, equal to about 30,000 T cell genomes, was loaded into each replicate PCR. Purified libraries were measured with a Qubit 3.0 fluorometer, size-checked on a Bioanalyzer 2100, and measured again with the KAPA Library Quantification kit. Every immunoSEQ 96-well plate was sequenced on a separate single-read 150-cycle Illumina NextSeq 550 flow cell. Under the source paper's analysis protocol: Because the immunoSEQ output held only junctional sequences and lacked quality scores, the filtering could not match the filtering applied to full-length reads. Sequences were annotated with PyIR, a Python wrapper for IgBLAST v1.9, using IMGT germline references to assign V/J genes and CDR3. Any read was removed if the V/J assignment was weak (E-value above 1e-6), the CDR3 was missing, or the read contained stop codons, out-of-frame junctions, or ambiguous translated residues. V3J clonotypes were defined by identical inferred V gene, J gene, and CDR3 amino acid sequence. To compute the percentage overlap between repertoires, the number of shared unique clonotypes was divided by the size of the smaller repertoire. Repertoire richness was assessed with RTK rarefaction, the Chao1 estimator, and Recon v2.1 estimates of unobserved clonotypes. Generation probabilities for all TCRbeta clonotypes obtained by the gDNA method from a handful of donors were computed using OLGA. TCRdb provides this immuneACCESS table in a form limited to in-frame rearrangements. Some clones are lacking; in checked studies, under half of them reflect an unresolved V gene, and why the rest are absent is not known. That table furnishes V, J and clone size, whereas the DNA furnished D and trimming. The table for this sample lists 2,100,000 or so clones; around 95% of them were counted only once. The ten top clones hold roughly 0.13% of the sample.

Broader findings and caveats from the paper: The small number of donors limited the genetic and exposure-history diversity represented. Pairwise subsampling indicated that sequencing depth was expected to affect the degree of clonotype sharing among donors. When several donors were compared, the shared fraction of clonotypes was around 4.6% for naive CD4, 3.5% to 4% for naive CD8, more than 2% for memory CD4, and 0.3% to 0.5% for memory CD8. Sampling was restricted to blood, and TCR repertoires in tissues likely differ from the TCR repertoires found in blood. Higher generation probabilities were observed for clonotypes shared by all four sorted-subset donors than for non-shared clonotypes. Rarefaction of sorted-subset datasets indicated incomplete sequencing despite the large sequencing depth. Naive subsets generally had larger estimated clonotype richness than memory subsets did.

Healthy HIV-negative adults with no recently reported acute infections or vaccinations were included as donors. Every donor was a Caucasian adult living in Nashville, Tennessee, USA. CD4+ T cells were enriched by magnetic negative selection, after which naive cells were positively selected on CD45RA and the negative fraction was taken as the memory subset. Blood was obtained by leukapheresis, after which PBMCs were separated by Ficoll-Histopaque density gradient centrifugation and cryopreserved in liquid nitrogen vapor phase. Purity and quantity of every magnetically sorted T cell population were checked by analytical flow cytometry. Genomic DNA was isolated from every sorted fraction and measured by UV absorbance on a Nanodrop 2000c.

The V and J segments used are TRBV30 and TRBJ1-2; D gene: possibly TRBD1, on 6 matching bases. This TCR derives from a man younger than 30 in good health. Sample: naive CD4+ T cells sorted from blood. The cell subset or site label, as the study defines it: CD45RA+ positively selected. The bases read TGTGCCTGGAGTGGGGTCGGGGGGGCCTATGGCTACACCTTC. Its translation reads: CAWSGVGGAYGYTF.